Below, one T cell receptor (beta chain) is given with its context. Its specificity is not known. The sample comes from a study of blood T cells in healthy people across ages. Points from the study as a whole: Age advanced and TCR beta diversity per million T cells fell, roughly linearly.

The ends were cut back, 4 bases at V and 2 bases at J, with 11 bases in the middle. The CDR3 extends over 14 amino acids. The germline gives CDR1 MDHEN, CDR2 SYDVKM. Next came a second PCR, run for about 7 to 12 cycles, which used a sample-barcoded 5' primer along with a J-beta primer mix. TCRdb re-called the 5' RACE reads through MiXCR, storing one row per CDR3 protein. The repertoire holds 450,000 to 650,000 distinct CDR3 sequences, approximately 25% seen once, with roughly 9% in the top ten. The same data also contributed to another study, on T cells of mothers and their children. This second study says: It was found that thymic selection shapes TCR recombination output similarly in related and unrelated pairs. Slightly higher, non-significant overlap characterized related mother-child pairs relative to unrelated pairs.

What was sequenced was blood. The clonotype was recovered from a boy between 10 and 17 years old in good health. V gene TRBV28 combines with J gene TRBJ1-1; D is ambiguous. The CDR3 is CASSSSGINTEAFF. DNA of the CDR3: TGTGCCAGCAGTTCATCAGGAATCAACACTGAAGCTTTCTTT.